The rows below give T cell receptor beta chains drawn from one sample of a study of radiotherapy plus CTLA-4 blockade in lung cancer. Profiled with immunoSEQ multiplex PCR; TCRdb holds only in-frame clones, not every one. The data hold 70,000 to 95,000 clones, with around four fifths observed a single time. The source material was peripheral blood, sampled from a patient treated with radiotherapy plus ipilimumab. Source of these receptors: a human donor with non-small cell lung cancer that progressed on radiotherapy plus ipilimumab. The CDR3 runs from the conserved cysteine through the conserved F or W. Fields, in order: D gene, J gene, clone size, V gene, CDR3 protein, CDR3 DNA. D genes are given only for firm matches. Size tells how often a clone was seen (once, few, many) or the class of an expanded clone, and some rows leave it out.

>.|TRBJ2-3|.|TRBV5-1
CASSRSGTINTDTQYF
TGCGCCAGCAGCAGGTCCGGGACAATTAACACAGATACGCAGTATTTT
>.|TRBJ1-5|few|TRBV30
CAWSLSNQPQHF
TGTGCCTGGAGTCTGAGCAATCAGCCCCAGCATTTT
>.|TRBJ2-7|.|TRBV18
CASSPPVGEQYF
TGTGCCAGCTCACCACCCGTGGGAGAGCAGTACTTC
>.|TRBJ2-7|.|TRBV18
CASSPEVSSYEQYF
TGTGCCAGCTCACCAGAGGTGAGCTCCTACGAGCAGTACTTC
>TRBD2|TRBJ2-7|.|TRBV9
CASSAASGGTHEQYF
TGTGCCAGCAGCGCCGCTAGCGGGGGGACCCACGAGCAGTACTTC
>.|TRBJ2-2|once|TRBV5-6
CASSFSGLGTGELFF
TGTGCCAGCAGCTTTTCAGGGTTGGGCACCGGGGAGCTGTTTTTT
>TRBD2|TRBJ2-7|.|TRBV5-6
CASSSLLAGGYEQYF
TGTGCCAGCAGCTCGCTTCTAGCGGGAGGCTACGAGCAGTACTTC
>TRBD2|TRBJ2-7|.|TRBV7-9
CASSPGLVEQYF
TGTGCCAGCAGCCCGGGACTAGTCGAGCAGTACTTC
>TRBD1|TRBJ1-2|.|TRBV7-2
CASSSDRVEGYTF
TGTGCCAGCAGTTCGGACAGGGTGGAAGGCTACACCTTC
>TRBD2|TRBJ2-7|.|TRBV5-4
CASSRGLAGGKPYEQYF
TGTGCCAGCAGCCGGGGACTAGCGGGAGGCAAACCCTACGAGCAGTACTTC
>.|TRBJ2-7|.|TRBV18
CASSPPGPDVYEQYF
TGTGCCAGCTCACCACCAGGACCTGACGTCTACGAGCAGTACTTC